The following is a T cell receptor (beta chain) sequence with its context. Its antigen is not known. These data originate in a study of T cell repertoires in cytomegalovirus infection. Study-level information: Both a matching HLA type and CMV infection were indicated by public TCR beta signatures.

TCRdb re-derived calls from the reads in MiXCR, one entry per CDR3 protein. The data show roughly 250,000 distinct CDR3 sequences, roughly an eighth seen once. CDR1 and CDR2 from the germline V gene are LNHDA and SQIVND (reference sequence). The trim removed 7 bases at V and 9 bases at J, leaving 11 bases unmatched. The CDR3 extends over 13 amino acids. Study observations and caveats: The ex vivo response showed dominance by HLA-C-restricted CMV-specific TCR beta clonotypes. Carriage of CMV together with the relevant HLA was identifiable through cumulative public TCR beta family frequency.

V and J are TRBV19 and TRBJ2-7; the match to TRBD1 covers 8 bases. The sample consisted of PBMCs. This sequence originates from a human donor in good health (CMV status not recorded). Some clones in this sample may be carry-over from other donors' samples. CDR3 in amino acids: CASISTGDGVQYF. The CDR3 DNA is TGTGCCAGTATTTCGACAGGGGATGGAGTGCAGTACTTC.